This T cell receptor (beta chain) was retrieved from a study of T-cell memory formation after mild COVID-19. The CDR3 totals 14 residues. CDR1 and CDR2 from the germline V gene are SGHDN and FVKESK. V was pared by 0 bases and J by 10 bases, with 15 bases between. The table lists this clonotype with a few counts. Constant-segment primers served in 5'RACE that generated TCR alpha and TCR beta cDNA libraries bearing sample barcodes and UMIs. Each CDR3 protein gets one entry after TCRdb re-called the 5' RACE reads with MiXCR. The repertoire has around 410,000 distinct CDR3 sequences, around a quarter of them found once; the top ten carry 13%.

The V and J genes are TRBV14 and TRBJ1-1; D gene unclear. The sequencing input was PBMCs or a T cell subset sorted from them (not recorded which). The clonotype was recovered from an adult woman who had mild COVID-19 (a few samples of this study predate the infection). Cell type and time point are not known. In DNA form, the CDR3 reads TGTGCCAGCAGCCAAGATCCGGGTTCAGTGGTAGCTTTCTTT. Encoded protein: CASSQDPGSVVAFF.